The rows below give T cell receptor beta chains drawn from one sample of a study of neoadjuvant anti-PD-1 for oral cavity cancer. This table comes from immunoSEQ multiplex PCR, and its TCRdb copy is limited to in-frame clones, with some not included. The repertoire holds some 15,000 clones, roughly 70% seen once, with 2.5% to 3% in the top ten. The source material was PBMCs, sampled before nivolumab (anti-PD-1) treatment. The receptors shown here come from a person aged 35-79 years with oral cavity squamous cell carcinoma. The CDR3 runs from the conserved cysteine through the conserved F or W. Each record gives: J gene, clone size, D gene, V gene, CDR3 protein, CDR3 DNA. D genes are given only for firm matches. Clone size, where shown, is once, few, many, or a class for clones that have expanded.

TRBJ2-2 | NA | NA | TRBV6-1 | CASSEGVTGELFF | TGTGCCAGCAGTGAGGGCGTCACCGGGGAGCTGTTTTTT
TRBJ1-1 | few | NA | TRBV5-1 | CASSLSLNTEAFF | TGCGCCAGCAGCTTGTCCTTGAACACTGAAGCTTTCTTT
TRBJ1-2 | NA | NA | TRBV6-5 | CASSWGGKGYTF | TGTGCCAGCAGTTGGGGGGGCAAAGGCTACACCTTC
TRBJ2-7 | NA | NA | TRBV27 | CASSKGSAPEQYF | TGTGCCAGCAGTAAGGGGAGCGCCCCCGAGCAGTACTTC
TRBJ2-5 | NA | TRBD1 | TRBV19 | CASSTWTGAGETQYF | TGTGCCAGTAGTACCTGGACAGGGGCCGGGGAGACCCAGTACTTC
TRBJ2-2 | few | TRBD1 | TRBV7-3 | CASSLDRGLNGELFF | TGTGCCAGCAGCTTAGACAGGGGGCTTAACGGGGAGCTGTTTTTT
TRBJ2-5 | NA | TRBD1 | TRBV4-1 | CASSQAGSGGETQYF | TGCGCCAGCAGCCAAGCGGGTTCAGGGGGAGAGACCCAGTACTTC
TRBJ1-1 | NA | TRBD1 | TRBV7-2 | CASSLATGTGAGFF | TGTGCCAGCAGCTTAGCAACCGGGACAGGGGCCGGTTTCTTT
TRBJ1-1 | NA | NA | TRBV4-1 | CASSQMVNTEAFF | TGCGCCAGCAGCCAAATGGTGAACACTGAAGCTTTCTTT
TRBJ2-2 | NA | TRBD2 | TRBV6-4 | CASSDSPAGDTGELFF | TGTGCCAGCAGTGACTCACCAGCGGGAGACACCGGGGAGCTGTTTTTT